This TCR beta chain was captured in a study of cytomegalovirus exposure and HLA in healthy donors. This clone was seen a handful of times. As yet, its antigen is unknown. Nominally healthy donors provided the samples, though records likely missed some immune exposures. PCR amplification relied on 60 Vbeta primers (plus 13 Jbeta primers). In the source study's methods: Tens of millions of unique TCR beta chains, 9 million to 14 million shared, were counted in a later analysis. TCRdb's table, derived via immunoSEQ multiplex PCR, lists solely in-frame clones and lacks some. For V, J and clone size, that table is used; D and trimming come from the DNA. The sample lists 200,000 to 250,000 clones, 75% to 80% occurring once. Germline assignment: CDR1 SGHTA and CDR2 FQGNSA. Between the trimmed V and J ends, which lost 8 bases and 5 bases, there was a span of 9 bases. The CDR3 has 12 residues. Study conclusions and caveats: Further analysis, carried out later, found HLA-associated TCR beta chains more clonally expanded than equally common other chains. TCR beta V- and J-gene trimming was later associated with a missense DCLRE1C variant.

The V gene is TRBV7-2, the J gene TRBJ2-2; D is perhaps TRBD1 (6 bases). Sequenced sample: PBMCs. The sequence was obtained from a man younger than 30 in good health and CMV-seronegative. DNA of the CDR3: TGTGCCAGCCGCCAGGGGACCGGGGAGCTGTTTTTT. It is translated as CASRQGTGELFF.